This T cell receptor beta chain originates from a study of blood T cell repertoires in COVID-19. Across the study: COVID-19 samples, acute and convalescent, were from the United States, Italy and Spain. The cDNA or gDNA used as material had been derived from T cells, B-cell-depleted T cells, or PBMCs.

In the original workflow: Reference gene primer amplification gave nucleated cell count estimates. Produced via immunoSEQ multiplex PCR; TCRdb's table is partial and in-frame only. Clone size and V and J calls were adopted from that table, with D and trimming inferred from the DNA. Here the sample spans about 220,000 clones, approximately 81% being singletons. CDR1 is SEHNR, CDR2 FQNEAQ, per germline (reference sequence). V lost 4 bases and J 8 bases, leaving 11 bases between the germline ends. This CDR3 region has 12 residues. The source is a man over 45 who had recovered from COVID-19. The chain recombines TRBV7-9 with TRBJ1-1, with a possible D match to TRBD1 (5 bases). The sample taken for sequencing was peripheral blood. CDR3 in amino acids: CASSSARTEAFF. The CDR3 DNA reads as TGTGCCAGCAGCTCGGCGAGGACAGAAGCTTTCTTT.